This T cell receptor beta chain was retrieved from a study of T cell repertoires in cytomegalovirus infection. Study in general: Indications of both CMV infection and matching HLA type were provided by public TCR beta signatures.

Per the germline V gene, CDR1 is MNHEY and CDR2 is SMNVEV (reference sequence). The CDR3 consists of 15 residues. The V gene end was trimmed by 7 bases and the J gene end by 6 bases; junction bases not matched to a gene: 11. Each CDR3 protein is one row after TCRdb ran MiXCR on the reads. The sample has about 310,000 distinct CDR3 sequences; 15% to 20% are singletons. This clonotype showed up just a few times. Its antigen is currently unknown. Study-wide results and limits: CMV-specific TCR beta clonotypes restricted by HLA-C were the ones dominating the ex vivo response.

V is TRBV27 and J is TRBJ1-4; 7 positions match TRBD1. The sample consisted of PBMCs. The receptor comes from a human donor in good health (CMV status not recorded). Some clones in this sample may be carry-over from other donors' samples. The CDR3 reads CASTRQGRGYEKLFF. DNA for the CDR3: TGTGCCAGCACCCGACAGGGTCGGGGGTATGAAAAACTGTTTTTT.